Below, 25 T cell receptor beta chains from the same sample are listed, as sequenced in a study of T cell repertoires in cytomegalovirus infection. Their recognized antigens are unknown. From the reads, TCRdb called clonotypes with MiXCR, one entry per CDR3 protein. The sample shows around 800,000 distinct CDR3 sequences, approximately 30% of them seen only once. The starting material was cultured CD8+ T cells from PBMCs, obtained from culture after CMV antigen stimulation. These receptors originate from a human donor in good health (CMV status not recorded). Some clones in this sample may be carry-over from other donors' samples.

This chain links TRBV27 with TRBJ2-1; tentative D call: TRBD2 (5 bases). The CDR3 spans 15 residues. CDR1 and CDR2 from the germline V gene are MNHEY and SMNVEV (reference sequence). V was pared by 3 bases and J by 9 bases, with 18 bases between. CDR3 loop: CASSFGGSEFTEQFF. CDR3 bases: TGTGCCAGCAGTTTTGGAGGTAGCGAATTCACTGAGCAGTTCTTC.

The CDR3 protein is CASTWGHTYEQYF. The CDR3 region has the DNA TGTGCCAGTACCTGGGGACACACCTACGAGCAGTACTTC. The J gene is TRBJ2-7, the V gene TRBV6-6, with D tentatively TRBD1 (6 bases). The CDR3 has 13 residues. With 9 bases removed from V and 2 bases from J, the gap between germline ends came to 14 bases. Germline CDR1 MNHNY, CDR2 SVGAGI (reference sequence).

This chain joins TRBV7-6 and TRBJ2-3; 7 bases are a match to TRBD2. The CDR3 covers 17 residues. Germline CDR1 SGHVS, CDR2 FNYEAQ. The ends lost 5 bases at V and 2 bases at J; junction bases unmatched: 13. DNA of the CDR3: TGTGCCAGCAGCCCAAGCCTCACGGGGGGAAACACAGATACGCAGTATTTT. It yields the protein CASSPSLTGGNTDTQYF.

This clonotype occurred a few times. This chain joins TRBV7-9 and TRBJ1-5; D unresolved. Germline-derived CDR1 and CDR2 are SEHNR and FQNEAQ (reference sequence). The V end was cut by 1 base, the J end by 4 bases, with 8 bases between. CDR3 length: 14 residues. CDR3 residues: CASSLVGPNQPQHF. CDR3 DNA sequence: TGTGCCAGCAGCTTAGTGGGTCCTAATCAGCCCCAGCATTTT.

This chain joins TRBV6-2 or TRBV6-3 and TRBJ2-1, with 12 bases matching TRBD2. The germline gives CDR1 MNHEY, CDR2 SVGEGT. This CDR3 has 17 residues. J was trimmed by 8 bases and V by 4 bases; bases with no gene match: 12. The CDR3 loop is CASSFPLAGGGVDEQFF. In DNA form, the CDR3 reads TGTGCCAGCAGTTTCCCACTAGCGGGGGGCGGTGTGGATGAGCAGTTCTTC.

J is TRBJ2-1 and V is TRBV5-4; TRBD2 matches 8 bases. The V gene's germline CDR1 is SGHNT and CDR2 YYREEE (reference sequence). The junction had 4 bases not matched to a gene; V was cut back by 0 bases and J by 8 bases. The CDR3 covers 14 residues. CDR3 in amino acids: CASSLGGGLYEQFF. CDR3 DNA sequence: TGTGCCAGCAGCTTGGGCGGGGGGCTCTATGAGCAGTTCTTC.

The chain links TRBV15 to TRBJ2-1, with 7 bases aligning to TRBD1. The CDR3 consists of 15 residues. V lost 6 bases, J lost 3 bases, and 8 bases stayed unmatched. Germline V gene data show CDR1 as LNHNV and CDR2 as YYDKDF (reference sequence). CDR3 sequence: CATRNTGVVYNEQFF. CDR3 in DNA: TGTGCCACCAGAAATACAGGGGTTGTCTACAATGAGCAGTTCTTC. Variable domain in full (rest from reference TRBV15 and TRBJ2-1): DAMVIQNPRYQVTQFGKPVTLSCSQTLNHNVMYWYQQKSSQAPKLLFHYYDKDFNNEADTPDNFQSRRPNTSFCFLDIRSPGLGDTAMYLCATRNTGVVYNEQFFGPGTRLTVL.

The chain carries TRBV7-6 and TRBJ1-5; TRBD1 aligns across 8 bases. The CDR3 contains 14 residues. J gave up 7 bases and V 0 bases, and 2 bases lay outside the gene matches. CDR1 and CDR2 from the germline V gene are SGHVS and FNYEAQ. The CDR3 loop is CASSLAGQGQPQHF. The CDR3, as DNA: TGTGCCAGCAGCTTAGCTGGACAGGGCCAGCCCCAGCATTTT.

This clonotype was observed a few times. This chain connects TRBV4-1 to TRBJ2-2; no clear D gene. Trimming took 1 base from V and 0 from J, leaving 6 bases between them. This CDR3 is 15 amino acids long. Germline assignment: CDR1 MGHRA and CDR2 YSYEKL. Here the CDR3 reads CASSQVITNTGELFF. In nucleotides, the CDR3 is TGCGCCAGCAGCCAAGTGATTACGAACACCGGGGAGCTGTTTTTT.

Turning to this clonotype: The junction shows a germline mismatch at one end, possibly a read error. The DNA of the CDR3 is TGCGCCAGCAGCCCCCGGGAAGGGAGCAGCCAATTTTTTTTT. It specifies CASSPREGSSQFFF. The gene calls are TRBV4-3 and TRBJ1-1; D gene ambiguous. The CDR3 is 14 amino acids. Per germline, CDR1 LGHNA and CDR2 YSLEER.

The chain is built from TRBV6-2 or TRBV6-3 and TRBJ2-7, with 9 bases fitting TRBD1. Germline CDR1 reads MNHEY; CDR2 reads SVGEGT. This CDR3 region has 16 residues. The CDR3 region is CTSSYSPDRGIDEQYV. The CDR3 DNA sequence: TGTACCAGCAGTTACTCACCGGACAGGGGTATCGACGAGCAGTACGTC.

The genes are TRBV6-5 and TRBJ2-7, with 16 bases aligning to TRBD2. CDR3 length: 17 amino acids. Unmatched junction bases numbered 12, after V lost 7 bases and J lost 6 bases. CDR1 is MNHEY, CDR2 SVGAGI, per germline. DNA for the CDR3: TGTGCCAGCATCGGGACTAGCGGGGGGGACGAGGGTCTCGAGCAGTACTTC. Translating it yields CASIGTSGGDEGLEQYF.

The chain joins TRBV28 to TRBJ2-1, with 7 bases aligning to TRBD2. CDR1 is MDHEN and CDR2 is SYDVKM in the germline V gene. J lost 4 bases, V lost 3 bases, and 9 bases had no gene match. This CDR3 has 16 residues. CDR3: CASSLFRSGVYNEQFF. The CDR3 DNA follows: TGTGCCAGCAGTTTGTTCAGGAGCGGGGTTTACAATGAGCAGTTCTTC.

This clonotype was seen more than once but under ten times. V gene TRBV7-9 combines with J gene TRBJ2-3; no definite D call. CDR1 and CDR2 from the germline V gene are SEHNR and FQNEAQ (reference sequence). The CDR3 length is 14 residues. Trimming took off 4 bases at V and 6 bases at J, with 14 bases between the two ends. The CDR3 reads CASSSWTAADTQYF. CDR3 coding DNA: TGTGCCAGCAGCTCTTGGACGGCAGCCGATACGCAGTATTTT.

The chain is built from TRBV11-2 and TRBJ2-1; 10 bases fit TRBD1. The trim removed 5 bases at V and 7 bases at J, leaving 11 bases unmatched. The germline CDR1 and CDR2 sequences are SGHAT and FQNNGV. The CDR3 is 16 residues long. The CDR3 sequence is CASSGQTGGRRNEQFF. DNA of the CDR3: TGTGCCAGCAGCGGACAGACAGGGGGCCGGAGGAATGAGCAGTTCTTC.

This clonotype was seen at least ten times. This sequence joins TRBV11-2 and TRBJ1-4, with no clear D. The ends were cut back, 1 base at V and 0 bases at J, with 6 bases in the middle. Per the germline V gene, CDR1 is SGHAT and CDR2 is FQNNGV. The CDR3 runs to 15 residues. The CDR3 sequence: CASSLVGTTNEKLFF. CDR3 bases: TGTGCCAGCAGCTTAGTGGGAACAACTAATGAAAAACTGTTTTTT.

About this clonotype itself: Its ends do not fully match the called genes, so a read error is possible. The CDR3 region has the DNA TGTGCTAGCAGTTACTCCAGGGGGCTTTATTCACCCCTCCACTTT. This gives the protein CASSYSRGLYSPLHF. The chain has TRBV6-5 and TRBJ1-6; 8 bases are a match to TRBD1. The CDR3 is 15 amino acids. Germline CDR1 reads MNHEY; CDR2 reads SVGAGI.

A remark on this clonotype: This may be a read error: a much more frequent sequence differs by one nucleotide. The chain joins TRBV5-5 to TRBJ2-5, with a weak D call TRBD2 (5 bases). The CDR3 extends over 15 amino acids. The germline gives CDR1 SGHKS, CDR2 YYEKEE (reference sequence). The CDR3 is CANSSRPWTGETQYF. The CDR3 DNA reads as TGTGCCAACAGCTCTCGACCCTGGACGGGGGAGACCCAGTACTTC.

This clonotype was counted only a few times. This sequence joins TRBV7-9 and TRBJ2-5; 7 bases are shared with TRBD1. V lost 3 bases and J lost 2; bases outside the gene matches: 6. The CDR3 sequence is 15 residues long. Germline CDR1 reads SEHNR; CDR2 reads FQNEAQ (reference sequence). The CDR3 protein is CASSLGTTGQETQYF. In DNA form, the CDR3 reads TGTGCCAGCAGCTTGGGTACGACAGGGCAAGAGACCCAGTACTTC.

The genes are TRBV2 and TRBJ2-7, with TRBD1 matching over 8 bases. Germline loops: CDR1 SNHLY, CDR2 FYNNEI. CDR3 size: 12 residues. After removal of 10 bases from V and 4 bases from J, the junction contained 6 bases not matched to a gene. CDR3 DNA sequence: TGTGCCACTAAGGACAGGGTATACGAGCAGTACGTC. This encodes CATKDRVYEQYV.

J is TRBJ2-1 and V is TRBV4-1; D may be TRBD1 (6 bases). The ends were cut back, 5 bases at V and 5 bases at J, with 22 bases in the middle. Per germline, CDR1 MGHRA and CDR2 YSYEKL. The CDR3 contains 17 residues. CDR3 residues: CASSRAPGALADNEQFF. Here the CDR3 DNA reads TGCGCCAGCAGCAGAGCTCCAGGGGCCCTTGCCGACAATGAGCAGTTCTTC.

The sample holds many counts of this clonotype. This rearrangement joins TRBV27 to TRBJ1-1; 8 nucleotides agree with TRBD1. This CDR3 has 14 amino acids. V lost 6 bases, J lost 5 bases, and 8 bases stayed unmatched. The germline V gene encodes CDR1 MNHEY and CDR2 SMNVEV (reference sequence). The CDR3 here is CASSLGQGGTEAFF. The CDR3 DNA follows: TGTGCCAGCAGCTTAGGACAGGGTGGGACTGAAGCTTTCTTT.

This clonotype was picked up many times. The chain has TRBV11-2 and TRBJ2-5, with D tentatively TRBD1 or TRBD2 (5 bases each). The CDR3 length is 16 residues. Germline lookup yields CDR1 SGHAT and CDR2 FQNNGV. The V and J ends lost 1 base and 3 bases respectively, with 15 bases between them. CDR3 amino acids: CASSLVGQGRKETQYF. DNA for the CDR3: TGTGCCAGCAGCTTAGTCGGGCAGGGACGTAAAGAGACCCAGTACTTC.

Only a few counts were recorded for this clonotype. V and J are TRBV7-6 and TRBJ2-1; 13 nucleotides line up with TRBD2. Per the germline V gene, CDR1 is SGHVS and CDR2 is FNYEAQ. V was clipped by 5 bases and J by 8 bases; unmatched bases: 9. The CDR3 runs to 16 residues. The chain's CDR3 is CASSHRLAGGKDEQFF. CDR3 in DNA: TGTGCCAGCAGCCACCGACTAGCGGGGGGTAAGGATGAGCAGTTCTTC.

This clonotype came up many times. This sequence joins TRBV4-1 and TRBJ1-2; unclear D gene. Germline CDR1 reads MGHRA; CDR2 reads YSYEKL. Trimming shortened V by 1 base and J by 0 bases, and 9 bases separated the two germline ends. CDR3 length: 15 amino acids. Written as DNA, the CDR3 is TGCGCCAGCAGCCAAGTTGACACCTCTAACTATGGCTACACCTTC. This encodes CASSQVDTSNYGYTF.